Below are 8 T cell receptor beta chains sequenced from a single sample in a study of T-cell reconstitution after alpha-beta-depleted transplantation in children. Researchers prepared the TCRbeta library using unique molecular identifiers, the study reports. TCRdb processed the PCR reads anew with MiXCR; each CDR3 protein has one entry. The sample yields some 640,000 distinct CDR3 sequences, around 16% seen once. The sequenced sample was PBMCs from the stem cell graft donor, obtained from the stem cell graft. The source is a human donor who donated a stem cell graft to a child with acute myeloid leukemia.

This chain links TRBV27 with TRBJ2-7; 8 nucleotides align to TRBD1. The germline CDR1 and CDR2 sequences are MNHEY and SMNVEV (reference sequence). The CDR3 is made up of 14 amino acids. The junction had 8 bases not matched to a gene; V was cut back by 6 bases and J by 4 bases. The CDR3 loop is CASRPTGAPYEQYF. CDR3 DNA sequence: TGTGCCAGCAGACCGACAGGGGCACCTTACGAGCAGTACTTC.

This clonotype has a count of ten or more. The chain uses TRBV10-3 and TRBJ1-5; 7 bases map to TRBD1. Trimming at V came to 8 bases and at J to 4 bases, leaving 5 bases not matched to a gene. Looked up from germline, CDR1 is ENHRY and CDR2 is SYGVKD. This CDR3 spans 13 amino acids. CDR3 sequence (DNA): TGTGCCATCGCTGGACAGGAGAATCAGCCCCAGCATTTT. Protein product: CAIAGQENQPQHF.

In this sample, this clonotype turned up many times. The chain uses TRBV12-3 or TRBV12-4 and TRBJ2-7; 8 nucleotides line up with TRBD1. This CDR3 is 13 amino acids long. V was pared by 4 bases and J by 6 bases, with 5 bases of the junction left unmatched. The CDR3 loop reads CASSSWTGSEQYF. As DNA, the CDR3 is TGTGCCAGCAGTTCATGGACAGGGAGCGAGCAGTACTTC.

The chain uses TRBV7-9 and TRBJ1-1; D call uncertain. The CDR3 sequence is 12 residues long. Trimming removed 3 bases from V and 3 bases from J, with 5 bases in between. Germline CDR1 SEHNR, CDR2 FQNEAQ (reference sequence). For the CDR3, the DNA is TGTGCCAGCAGCTTCCTACACACTGAAGCTTTCTTT. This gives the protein CASSFLHTEAFF.

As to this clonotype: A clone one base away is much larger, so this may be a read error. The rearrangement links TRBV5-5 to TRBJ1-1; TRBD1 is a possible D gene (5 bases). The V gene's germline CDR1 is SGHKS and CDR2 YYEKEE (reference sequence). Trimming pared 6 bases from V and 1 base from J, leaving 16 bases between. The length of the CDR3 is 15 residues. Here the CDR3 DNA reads TGTGCCAGCACCTCTCGCGGGGCCAAGAACACTGAAGCTTTCTTT. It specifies CASTSRGAKNTEAFF.

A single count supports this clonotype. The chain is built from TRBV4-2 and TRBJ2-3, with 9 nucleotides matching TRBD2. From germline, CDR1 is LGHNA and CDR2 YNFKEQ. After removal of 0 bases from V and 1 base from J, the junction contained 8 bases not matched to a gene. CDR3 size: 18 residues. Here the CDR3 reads CASSQDTGGGARTDTQYF. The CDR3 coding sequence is TGTGCCAGCAGCCAAGATACTGGCGGGGGGGCTCGCACAGATACGCAGTATTTT.

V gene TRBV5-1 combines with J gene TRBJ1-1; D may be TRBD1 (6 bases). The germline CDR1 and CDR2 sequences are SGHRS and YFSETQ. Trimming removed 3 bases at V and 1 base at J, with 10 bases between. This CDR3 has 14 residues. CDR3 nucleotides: TGCGCCAGCAGCTCGGACAGAAGGAACACTGAAGCTTTCTTT. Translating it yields CASSSDRRNTEAFF.

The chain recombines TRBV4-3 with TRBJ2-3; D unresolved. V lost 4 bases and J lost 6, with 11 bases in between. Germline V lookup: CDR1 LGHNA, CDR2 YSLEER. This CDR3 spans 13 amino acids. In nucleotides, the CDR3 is TGCGCCAGCAGCCCCCGAAGGTGGGATACGCAGTATTTT. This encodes CASSPRRWDTQYF.